One and the same sample provided the 9 T cell receptor beta chains below, sequenced in a study of blood T cell repertoires in COVID-19 (dated by TCRdb to about 2020). The library was made by the immunoSEQ multiplex PCR assay. TCRdb stores this immuneACCESS table with in-frame sequences only. Part of the clones is absent; in the studies checked, under half of the shortfall reflects unresolved V genes, and no reason is known for the rest. This sample gives 45,000 to 50,000 clones in total; around four fifths of them show up just once. The top ten constitute around 7% of the sample. The sequenced sample was peripheral blood. The receptor set was obtained from a middle-aged man with acute or convalescent COVID-19.

In nucleotides, the CDR3 is TGTGCCAGCAGCGCCCCCCTCTGGCAATCTAACTATGGCTACACCTTC. It translates to CASSAPLWQSNYGYTF. V gene TRBV9 combines with J gene TRBJ1-2; D call uncertain. Germline V gene lookup returns CDR1 SGDLS and CDR2 YYNGEE. The CDR3 runs 16 residues. V lost 3 bases, J lost 0 bases, and 15 bases lay in between.

There are a few counts of this clone. V and J are TRBV4-1 and TRBJ2-7, with 7 bases matching TRBD1. Germline CDR1 is MGHRA and CDR2 is YSYEKL. The CDR3 is made up of 16 amino acids. Losses at the gene ends were 4 bases for V and 2 bases for J; bases not matched to a gene: 11. The DNA of the CDR3 is TGCGCCAGCAGCCGCCTCCTAGGACAGGTCCCCTACGAGCAGTACTTC. Its protein product is CASSRLLGQVPYEQYF.

The chain carries TRBV24-1 and TRBJ1-5, with 7 bases matching TRBD1. V lost 5 bases to trimming and J lost 4 bases; unmatched junction nucleotides: 7. The germline V gene encodes CDR1 KGHDR and CDR2 SFDVKD. The CDR3 sequence is 15 residues long. In DNA, the CDR3 is TGTGCCACCAGTGCCGCGACAGGGCATAATCAGCCCCAGCATTTT. It specifies CATSAATGHNQPQHF.

This chain connects TRBV5-3 to TRBJ2-7; 9 bases are shared with TRBD1. TRBV5-3 is an ORF, and what it does is uncertain. Trimming at V came to 2 bases and at J to 4 bases, leaving 16 bases not matched to a gene. The CDR3 sequence is 18 residues long. The CDR3 spells CARSFKWSSGQGSYEQYF. CDR3 in DNA: TGTGCCAGAAGCTTTAAATGGTCATCGGGACAGGGATCATACGAGCAGTACTTC.

V usage is TRBV12-5 and J usage is TRBJ1-6; maybe TRBD1 (6 bases). The length of the CDR3 is 15 residues. The germline gives CDR1 LGHNT, CDR2 FRNRAP. V was shortened by 3 bases and J by 6 bases, with 12 bases between the two germline ends. CDR3 amino acids: CASGLTTGTNSPLHF. CDR3 DNA: TGTGCTAGTGGTTTAACCACAGGGACTAATTCACCCCTCCACTTT.

V and J are TRBV24-1 and TRBJ2-1; D is perhaps TRBD2 (6 bases). The CDR3 has 15 amino acids. V was shortened by 1 base and J by 3 bases, with 9 bases between the two germline ends. Germline V gene lookup returns CDR1 KGHDR and CDR2 SFDVKD. CDR3 bases: TGTGCCACCAGTGATTTATCGGGGGACTACAATGAGCAGTTCTTC. This sequence encodes CATSDLSGDYNEQFF.

The chain recombines TRBV7-2 with TRBJ1-2, with D unresolved. With 0 bases removed from V and 2 bases from J, the gap between germline ends came to 10 bases. CDR1 is SGHTA, CDR2 FQGNSA, per germline. This CDR3 has 15 amino acids. The CDR3 here is CASSLAPASNYGYTF. The CDR3 DNA reads TGTGCCAGCAGCTTAGCGCCCGCGTCCAACTATGGCTACACCTTC.

The rearrangement uses TRBV5-6 and TRBJ2-5; D is perhaps TRBD1 (6 bases). V lost 0 bases to trimming and J lost 5 bases, with 11 bases between them. Germline-derived CDR1 and CDR2 are SGHDT and YYEEEE. The CDR3 contains 14 residues. This CDR3 reads CASSLVDRSETQYF. The CDR3 nucleotides read TGTGCCAGCAGCTTGGTCGACAGGTCGGAGACCCAGTACTTC.

J is TRBJ1-2 and V is TRBV7-2; 10 positions match TRBD1. Trimming removed 8 bases from V and 2 bases from J; junction bases left unmatched: 8. The CDR3 totals 15 residues. Per germline, CDR1 SGHTA and CDR2 FQGNSA. CDR3 sequence: CASEDRGSLNYGYTF. In DNA, the CDR3 is TGTGCCAGCGAGGACAGGGGGAGCCTAAACTATGGCTACACCTTC.